A selection of T cell receptor beta chains follows, all from one sample in a study of response to subunit inactivated influenza vaccine. TCRdb re-derived calls from the RT-PCR reads in MiXCR, one entry per CDR3 protein. Of about 830,000 distinct CDR3 sequences in the sample, about a fifth were seen once. The sequencing used PBMCs from blood, collected less than 6 days after vaccination. These receptors all stem from a man aged 45-65 years who received an inactivated influenza vaccine. Both conserved end residues are part of each CDR3. A D gene is named only where the DNA matches it firmly. A clone size is listed for some rows: how often the clone was seen (once, few, many), or a class if it is expanded.

CDR3	DNA	D	V	J	size
CASSYPGTGGDTGELFF	TGTGCCAGCAGCTACCCCGGGACAGGGGGCGACACCGGGGAGCTGTTTTTT	TRBD1	TRBV4-2	TRBJ2-2	-
CASSLVGRTSGSTDTQYF	TGTGCCAGCAGCTTAGTAGGGAGGACTAGCGGAAGCACAGATACGCAGTATTTT	TRBD2	TRBV11-2	TRBJ2-3	-
CASILRTGTSSYEQYF	TGTGCCAGCATCCTGAGGACAGGGACTTCCTCCTACGAGCAGTACTTC	TRBD1	TRBV6-1	TRBJ2-7	few
CASSLGGDPSYNEQFF	TGTGCCAGCAGCTTGGGAGGGGATCCCTCCTACAATGAGCAGTTCTTC	TRBD2	TRBV11-3	TRBJ2-1	many
CSAADRAYGYTF	TGCAGCGCAGCGGACAGGGCCTATGGCTACACCTTC	TRBD1	TRBV29-1	TRBJ1-2	few
CASSPGGMNSPLHF	TGTGCCAGCAGCCCTGGGGGTATGAATTCACCCCTCCACTTT	-	TRBV7-2	TRBJ1-6	-
CASSSQGLNEQFF	TGTGCCAGCAGCTCCCAGGGGCTGAATGAGCAGTTCTTC	-	TRBV7-2	TRBJ2-1	few
CAINDRGPYNEQFF	TGTGCCATCAATGACAGGGGGCCCTACAATGAGCAGTTCTTC	TRBD1	TRBV10-3	TRBJ2-1	few
CSARPGGLAVYEQYF	TGCAGTGCTAGACCGGGGGGACTAGCGGTCTACGAGCAGTACTTC	TRBD2	TRBV20-1	TRBJ2-7	many
CASSLPGGAGEQFF	TGTGCCAGCAGCCTCCCGGGGGGGGCGGGTGAGCAGTTCTTC	TRBD2	TRBV11-2	TRBJ2-1	few
CSAIRGSGANVLTF	TGCAGTGCGATCAGGGGCTCTGGGGCCAACGTCCTGACTTTC	-	TRBV20-1	TRBJ2-6	few
CASSYRVLPPPDGYTF	TGTGCCAGCAGCTACAGGGTCTTGCCACCTCCTGATGGCTACACCTTC	-	TRBV7-8	TRBJ1-2	-
CSARSGSYNQPQHF	TGCAGTGCTAGGTCCGGCAGTTACAATCAGCCCCAGCATTTT	-	TRBV20-1	TRBJ1-5	few
CSVRGFSGNTIYF	TGCAGCGTCCGGGGATTCTCTGGAAACACCATATATTTT	-	TRBV29-1	TRBJ1-3	few
CASSFTGTGTYEQYF	TGTGCCAGCAGTTTCACCGGGACAGGGACCTACGAGCAGTACTTC	TRBD1	TRBV12-3/TRBV12-4	TRBJ2-7	many
CAISPRLAGGKYEQYF	TGTGCCATCAGCCCGAGACTAGCGGGAGGAAAGTACGAGCAGTACTTC	TRBD2	TRBV10-3	TRBJ2-7	-
CASIPGRGRGPNNEQFF	TGTGCCAGCATCCCCGGGAGGGGCAGGGGGCCCAACAATGAGCAGTTCTTC	-	TRBV12-3/TRBV12-4	TRBJ2-1	-
CATHRGGLITGELFF	TGTGCCACCCACCGGGGAGGGCTCATCACCGGGGAGCTGTTTTTT	TRBD2	TRBV12-3/TRBV12-4	TRBJ2-2	many
CASSSQMYEQYF	TGTGCCAGCAGTTCCCAGATGTACGAGCAGTACTTC	-	TRBV6-5	TRBJ2-7	-
CASSHQGFSYEQYF	TGTGCCAGCAGCCACCAGGGTTTCTCCTACGAGCAGTACTTC	-	TRBV12-3/TRBV12-4	TRBJ2-7	-
CASSALAGGPQETQYF	TGTGCCAGCAGTGCACTAGCGGGGGGGCCCCAAGAGACCCAGTACTTC	TRBD2	TRBV28	TRBJ2-5	-
CASSQDPGGFDEQYF	TGCGCCAGCAGCCAAGATCCCGGGGGGTTCGACGAGCAGTACTTC	TRBD2	TRBV4-3	TRBJ2-7	many
CSFKGASTYEQYF	TGCAGTTTCAAGGGGGCCTCTACCTACGAGCAGTACTTC	TRBD1	TRBV20-1	TRBJ2-7	-
CASSPDSGKLFF	TGTGCCAGCAGTCCAGACTCCGGAAAACTGTTTTTT	-	TRBV12-3/TRBV12-4	TRBJ1-4	few
CASSVGSAGGPYEQFF	TGTGCCAGCAGCGTAGGAAGTGCGGGAGGGCCCTATGAGCAGTTCTTC	TRBD2	TRBV9	TRBJ2-1	many
CAITSGTDTGELFF	TGTGCCATCACTTCCGGGACAGACACCGGGGAGCTGTTTTTT	TRBD1	TRBV10-3	TRBJ2-2	few
CSARAGQRSSYNEQFF	TGCAGTGCTAGAGCGGGGCAACGAAGCTCCTACAATGAGCAGTTCTTC	-	TRBV20-1	TRBJ2-1	few
CASSLVGQGVGSGSPLHF	TGTGCCAGCAGCTTAGTCGGACAGGGTGTGGGGTCTGGGTCACCCCTCCACTTT	TRBD1	TRBV7-8	TRBJ1-6	-
CASSNTGAGANVLTF	TGTGCCAGCAGCAACACAGGGGCTGGGGCCAACGTCCTGACTTTC	TRBD1	TRBV3-1	TRBJ2-6	few
CSVDSGFEFQDNYNEQFF	TGCAGCGTTGATTCCGGCTTCGAGTTTCAGGACAACTACAATGAGCAGTTCTTC	-	TRBV29-1	TRBJ2-1	-
CAIRISGGLTDTQYF	TGTGCCATCAGGATTTCAGGGGGACTCACAGATACGCAGTATTTT	-	TRBV10-3	TRBJ2-3	many
CASSSLELHDLAGTDTQYF	TGTGCCAGCAGCTCCCTAGAACTGCACGACTTGGCCGGGACAGATACGCAGTATTTT	-	TRBV27	TRBJ2-3	-
CASSLVAGAYLSSTDTQYF	TGTGCCAGCAGCTTAGTAGCGGGGGCCTATTTATCTAGCACAGATACGCAGTATTTT	TRBD2	TRBV11-2	TRBJ2-3	-
CASRQGSGTYNEQFF	TGTGCCAGCAGGCAGGGCAGCGGGACCTACAATGAGCAGTTCTTC	TRBD2	TRBV6-1	TRBJ2-1	few